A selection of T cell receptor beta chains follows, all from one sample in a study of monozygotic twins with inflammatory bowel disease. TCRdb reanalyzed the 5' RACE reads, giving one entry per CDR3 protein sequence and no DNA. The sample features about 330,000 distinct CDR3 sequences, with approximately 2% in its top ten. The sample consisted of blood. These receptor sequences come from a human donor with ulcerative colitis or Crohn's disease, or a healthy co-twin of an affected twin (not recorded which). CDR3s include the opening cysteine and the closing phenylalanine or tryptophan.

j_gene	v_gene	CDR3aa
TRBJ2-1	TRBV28	CASSLGQPRDEQFF
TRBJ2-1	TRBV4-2	CASSPKAGGINEQFF
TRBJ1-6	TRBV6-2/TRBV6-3	CASSYWVAGALHF
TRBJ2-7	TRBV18	CASSPTSTSYEQYF
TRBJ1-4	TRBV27	CASRGDGATNEKLFF
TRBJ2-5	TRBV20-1	CSARGSRTQYF
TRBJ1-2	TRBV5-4	CASSLGGGQGMYGYTF
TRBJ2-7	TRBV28	CASRTEPNHSYEQYF
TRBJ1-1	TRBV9	CASTRQGGTEAFF
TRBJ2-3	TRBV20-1	CSIRDEFTQYF
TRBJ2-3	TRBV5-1	CASSSDPGTDTQYF
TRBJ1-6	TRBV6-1	CASRPDRAVFLNSPLHF
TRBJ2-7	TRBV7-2	CASSLMDRGVSEQYF
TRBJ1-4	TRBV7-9	CASSDGQFDVEKLFF
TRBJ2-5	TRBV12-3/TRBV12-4	CASSLAIAGGTQYF
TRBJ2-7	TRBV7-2	CASSPGPSGAYEQYF
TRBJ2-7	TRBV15	CATSPLSWTDPSEQYF
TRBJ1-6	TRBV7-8	CASSSRQGDNSPLHF
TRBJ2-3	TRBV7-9	CASSVQGASTDTQYF
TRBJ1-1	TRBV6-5	CASSYRTELNTEAFF
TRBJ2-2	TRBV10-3	CAISSLAGGPNGELFF
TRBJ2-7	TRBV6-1	CAGGGGLYEQYF
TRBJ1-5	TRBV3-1	CASSQGVSNQPQHF
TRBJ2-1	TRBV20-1	CSVGGVVYNEQFF
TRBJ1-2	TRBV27	CASSLSGDDYGYTF
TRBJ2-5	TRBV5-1	CASSLGSGQSQETQYF
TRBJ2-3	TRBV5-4	CASSLVQEPDTQYF
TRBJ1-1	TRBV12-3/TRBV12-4	CASSNGGWRGTEAFF
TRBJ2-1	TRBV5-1	CASNFGGSSYNEQFF
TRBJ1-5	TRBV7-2	CASSSQGSLNQPQHF
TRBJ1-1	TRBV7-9	CASSFRWDRETDTEAFF
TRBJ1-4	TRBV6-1	CASSMGATNEKLFF
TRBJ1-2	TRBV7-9	CASRPTGNYGYTF
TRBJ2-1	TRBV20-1	CSARDLGPDVNVQFF
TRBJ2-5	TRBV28	CASSPPGLKTQYF
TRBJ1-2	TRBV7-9	CASSGRDRGLYGYTF
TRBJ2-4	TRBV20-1	CSARVPRTFENIQYF
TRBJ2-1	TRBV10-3	CAISEFDWGNEQFF
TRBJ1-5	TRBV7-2	CASSLEEAGELGQPQHF
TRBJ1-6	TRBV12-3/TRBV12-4	CASSSTGFNSPLHF
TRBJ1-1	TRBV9	CASSVAGRDTEAFF
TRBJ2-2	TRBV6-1	CASSDPLAANTGELFF
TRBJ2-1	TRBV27	CASSLMRPSGRPYNEQFF
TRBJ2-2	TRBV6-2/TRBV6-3	CASSYVEGITGELFF
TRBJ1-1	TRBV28	CASSPGGIGGGLTEAFF
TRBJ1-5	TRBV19	CASSIVRGDSHNQPQHF
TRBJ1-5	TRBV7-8	CASSLVGGSDQPQHF
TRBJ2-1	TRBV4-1	CASSQDALPGRYNEQFF
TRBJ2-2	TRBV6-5	CASSYAQENTGELFF
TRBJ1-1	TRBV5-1	CASSFTLGNTEAFF
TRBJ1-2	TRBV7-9	CASSLGAQGRGYGYTF
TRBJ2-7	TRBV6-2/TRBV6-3	CASSRGGQGNYEQYF
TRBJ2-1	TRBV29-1	CSVGKRTSGSMDEQFF